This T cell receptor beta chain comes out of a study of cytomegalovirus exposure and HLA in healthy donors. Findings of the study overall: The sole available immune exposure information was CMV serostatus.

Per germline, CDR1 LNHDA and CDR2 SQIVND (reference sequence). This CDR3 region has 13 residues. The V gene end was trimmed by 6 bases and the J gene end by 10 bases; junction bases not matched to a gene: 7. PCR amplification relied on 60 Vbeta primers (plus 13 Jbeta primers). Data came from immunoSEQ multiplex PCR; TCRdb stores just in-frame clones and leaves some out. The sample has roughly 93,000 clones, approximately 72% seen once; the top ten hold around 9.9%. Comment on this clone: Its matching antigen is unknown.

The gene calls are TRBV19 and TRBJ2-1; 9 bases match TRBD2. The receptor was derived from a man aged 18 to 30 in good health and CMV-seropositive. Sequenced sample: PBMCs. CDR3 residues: CASRLAGINEQFF. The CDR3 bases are TGTGCCAGTAGACTAGCGGGCATTAACGAGCAGTTCTTC.